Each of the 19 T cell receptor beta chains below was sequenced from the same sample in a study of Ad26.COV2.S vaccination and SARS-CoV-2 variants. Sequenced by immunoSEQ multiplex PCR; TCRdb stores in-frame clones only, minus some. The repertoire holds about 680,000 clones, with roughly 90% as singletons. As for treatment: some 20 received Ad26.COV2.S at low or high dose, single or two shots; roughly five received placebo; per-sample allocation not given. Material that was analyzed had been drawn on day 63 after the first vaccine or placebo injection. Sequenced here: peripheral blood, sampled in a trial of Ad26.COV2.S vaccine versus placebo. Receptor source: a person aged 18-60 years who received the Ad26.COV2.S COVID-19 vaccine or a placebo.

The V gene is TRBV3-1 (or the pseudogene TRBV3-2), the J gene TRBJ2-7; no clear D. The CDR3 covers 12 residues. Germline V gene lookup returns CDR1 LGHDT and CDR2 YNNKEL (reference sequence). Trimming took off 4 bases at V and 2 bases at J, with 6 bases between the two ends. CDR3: CASSPSAYEQYF. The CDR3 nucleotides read TGTGCCAGCAGCCCCTCAGCCTACGAGCAGTACTTC.

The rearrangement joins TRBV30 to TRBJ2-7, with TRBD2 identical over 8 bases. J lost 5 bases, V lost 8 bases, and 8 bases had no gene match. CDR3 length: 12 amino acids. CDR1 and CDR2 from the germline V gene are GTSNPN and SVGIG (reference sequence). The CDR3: CAGTRKGHEQYF. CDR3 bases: TGTGCCGGGACTAGAAAAGGGCACGAGCAGTACTTC.

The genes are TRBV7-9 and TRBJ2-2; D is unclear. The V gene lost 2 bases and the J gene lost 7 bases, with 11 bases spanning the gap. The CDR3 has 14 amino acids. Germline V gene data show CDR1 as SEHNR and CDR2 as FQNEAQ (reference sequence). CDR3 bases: TGTGCCAGCAGCTTAACCCTAGGCTTCGGGGAGCTGTTTTTT. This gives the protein CASSLTLGFGELFF.

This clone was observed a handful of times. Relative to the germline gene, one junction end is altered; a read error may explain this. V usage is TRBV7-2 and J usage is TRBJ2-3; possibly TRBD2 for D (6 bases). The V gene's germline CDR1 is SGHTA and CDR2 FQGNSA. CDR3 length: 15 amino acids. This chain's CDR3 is CASSLARPGRDTQYF. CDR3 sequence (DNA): TGTGCCAGCAGCCTAGCGCGTCCAGGGCGAGATACGCAGTATTTT.

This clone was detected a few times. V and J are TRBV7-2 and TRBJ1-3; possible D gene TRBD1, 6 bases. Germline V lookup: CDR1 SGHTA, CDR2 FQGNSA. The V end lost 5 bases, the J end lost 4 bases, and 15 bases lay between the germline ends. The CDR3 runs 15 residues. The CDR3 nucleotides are TGTGCCAGCAGCGCGTCACAGGGAGCCGGAAACACCATATATTTT. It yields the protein CASSASQGAGNTIYF. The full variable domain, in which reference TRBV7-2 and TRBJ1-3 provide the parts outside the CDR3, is GAGVSQSPSNKVTEKGKDVELRCDPISGHTALYWYRQSLGQGLEFLIYFQGNSAPDKSGLPSDRFSAERTGGSVSTLTIQRTQQEDSAVYLCASSASQGAGNTIYFGEGSWLTVV.

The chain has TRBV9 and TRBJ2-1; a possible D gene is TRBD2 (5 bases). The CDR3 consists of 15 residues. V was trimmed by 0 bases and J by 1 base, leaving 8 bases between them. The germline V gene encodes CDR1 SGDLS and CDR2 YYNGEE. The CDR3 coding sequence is TGTGCCAGCAGCGTAGTCGCGGGTTCCTACAATGAGCAGTTCTTC. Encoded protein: CASSVVAGSYNEQFF.

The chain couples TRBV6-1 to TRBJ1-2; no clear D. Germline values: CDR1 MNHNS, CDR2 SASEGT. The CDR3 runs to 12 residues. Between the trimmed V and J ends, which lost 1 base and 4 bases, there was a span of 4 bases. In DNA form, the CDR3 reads TGTGCCAGCAGTGAAGGGTCCTATGGCTACACCTTC. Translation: CASSEGSYGYTF.

CDR3: CASSHSRSSYEQYF. Written as DNA, the CDR3 is TGCGCCAGCAGCCATAGTAGAAGCTCCTACGAGCAGTACTTC. V and J are TRBV4-3 and TRBJ2-7; no reliable D call. V was cut by 3 bases and J by 0 bases, with 9 bases left in between. CDR3 length equals 14 residues. Germline V gives CDR1 LGHNA, CDR2 YSLEER.

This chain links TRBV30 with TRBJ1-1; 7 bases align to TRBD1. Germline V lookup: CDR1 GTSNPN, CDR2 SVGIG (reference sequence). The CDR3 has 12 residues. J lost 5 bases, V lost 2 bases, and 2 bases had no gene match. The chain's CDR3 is CAWSLQGTEAFF. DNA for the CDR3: TGTGCCTGGAGTTTACAGGGGACTGAAGCTTTCTTT. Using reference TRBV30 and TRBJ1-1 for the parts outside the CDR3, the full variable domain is SQTIHQWPATLVQPVGSPLSLECTVEGTSNPNLYWYRQAAGRGLQLLFYSVGIGQISSEVPQNLSASRPQDRQFILSSKKLLLSDSGFYLCAWSLQGTEAFFGQGTRLTVV.

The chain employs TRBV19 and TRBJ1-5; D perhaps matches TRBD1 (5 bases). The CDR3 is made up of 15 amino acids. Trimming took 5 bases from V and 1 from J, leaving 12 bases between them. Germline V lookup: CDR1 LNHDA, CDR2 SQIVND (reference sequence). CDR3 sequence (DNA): TGTGCCAGTAGTTCCCAGGGTAGGAGCAATCAGCCCCAGCATTTT. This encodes CASSSQGRSNQPQHF. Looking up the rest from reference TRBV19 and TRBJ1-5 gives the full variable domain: DGGITQSPKYLFRKEGQNVTLSCEQNLNHDAMYWYRQDPGQGLRLIYYSQIVNDFQKGDIAEGYSVSREKKESFPLTVTSAQKNPTAFYLCASSSQGRSNQPQHFGDGTRLSIL.

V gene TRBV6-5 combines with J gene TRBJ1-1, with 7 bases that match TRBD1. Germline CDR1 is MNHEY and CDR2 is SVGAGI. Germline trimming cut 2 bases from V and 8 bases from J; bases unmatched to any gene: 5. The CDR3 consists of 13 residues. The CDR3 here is CASSYDWDSEAFF. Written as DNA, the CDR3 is TGTGCCAGCAGTTACGACTGGGACAGCGAAGCTTTCTTT.

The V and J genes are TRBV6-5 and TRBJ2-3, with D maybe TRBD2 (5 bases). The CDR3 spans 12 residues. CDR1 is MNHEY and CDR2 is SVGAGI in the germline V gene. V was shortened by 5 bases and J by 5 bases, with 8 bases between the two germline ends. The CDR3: CASSPSGDTQYF. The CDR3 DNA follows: TGTGCCAGCAGTCCGAGCGGAGATACGCAGTATTTT.

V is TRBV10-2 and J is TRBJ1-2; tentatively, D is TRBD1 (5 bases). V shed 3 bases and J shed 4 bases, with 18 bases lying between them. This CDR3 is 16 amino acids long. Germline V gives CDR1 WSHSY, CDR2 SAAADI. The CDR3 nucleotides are TGCGCCAGCAGTGAACAGGCAGGGACTTGGGGCTATGGCTACACCTTC. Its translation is CASSEQAGTWGYGYTF.

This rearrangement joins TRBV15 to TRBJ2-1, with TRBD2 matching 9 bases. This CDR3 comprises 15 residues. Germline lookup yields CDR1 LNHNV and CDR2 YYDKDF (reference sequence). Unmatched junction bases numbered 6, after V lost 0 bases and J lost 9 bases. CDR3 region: CATSRDRLAEGEQFF. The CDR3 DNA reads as TGTGCCACCAGCAGAGATAGACTAGCGGAGGGTGAGCAGTTCTTC.

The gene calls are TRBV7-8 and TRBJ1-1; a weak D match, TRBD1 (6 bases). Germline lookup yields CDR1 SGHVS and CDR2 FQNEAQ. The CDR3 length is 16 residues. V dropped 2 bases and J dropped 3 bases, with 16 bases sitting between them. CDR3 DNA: TGTGCCAGCAGCTTATTTTTGGGGGCTGGGGACACTGAAGCTTTCTTT. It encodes CASSLFLGAGDTEAFF.

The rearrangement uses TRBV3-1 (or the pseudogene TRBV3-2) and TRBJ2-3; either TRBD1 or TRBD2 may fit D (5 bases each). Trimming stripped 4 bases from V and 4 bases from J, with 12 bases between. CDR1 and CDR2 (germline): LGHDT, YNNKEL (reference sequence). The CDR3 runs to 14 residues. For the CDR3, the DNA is TGTGCCAGCAGCCTCACCGGGGACGCAGATACGCAGTATTTT. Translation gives CASSLTGDADTQYF.

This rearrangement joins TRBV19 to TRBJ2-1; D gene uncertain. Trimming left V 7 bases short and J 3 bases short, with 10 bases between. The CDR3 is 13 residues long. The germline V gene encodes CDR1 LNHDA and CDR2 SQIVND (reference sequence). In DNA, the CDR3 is TGTGCCAGTACCAAGACAATCTACAATGAGCAGTTCTTC. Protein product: CASTKTIYNEQFF.

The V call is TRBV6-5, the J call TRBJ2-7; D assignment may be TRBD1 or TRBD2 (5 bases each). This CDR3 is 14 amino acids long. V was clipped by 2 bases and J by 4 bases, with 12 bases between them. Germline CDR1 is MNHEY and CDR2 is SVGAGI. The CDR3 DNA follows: TGTGCCAGCAGTTACAGGGGACCTCTTTACGAGCAGTACTTC. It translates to CASSYRGPLYEQYF.

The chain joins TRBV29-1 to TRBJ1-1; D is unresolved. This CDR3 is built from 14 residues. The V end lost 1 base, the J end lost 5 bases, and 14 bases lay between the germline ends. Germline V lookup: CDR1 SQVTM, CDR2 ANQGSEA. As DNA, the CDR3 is TGCAGCGTTGAAGGAGGCGGGGTGTGGACTGAAGCTTTCTTT. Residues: CSVEGGGVWTEAFF.